Here is one T cell receptor beta chain with its context. The antigen is undetermined. Trimming took off 3 bases at V and 9 bases at J, with 18 bases between the two ends. The germline CDR1 and CDR2 sequences are MGHRA and YSYEKL. The CDR3 runs to 16 residues. Sequencing targeted expressed TCRB transcripts, as all isolated RNA had been reverse transcribed. TCRdb's copy holds only in-frame clones and misses some; the assay was immunoSEQ multiplex PCR. The sample carries 600,000 or so clones, over 11% recorded once. The data were taken from a study of beta chain features in type 1 diabetes. For the study at large: All of the samples together had approximately 100,000,000 sorted cells examined.

General study findings and limits: With patients and controls alike, PCR might favor shorter templates to an equal degree. Moderate but significant shortening of TCRB CDR3s was recorded in all four CD4+ subsets from Type 1 diabetes patients. A greater similarity of naive, central memory and Treg TCRB repertoires was seen among patients than among healthy donors.

Every single donor gave one heparinised blood draw, and these averaged roughly 120 mL. Sequencing used naive CD4+ T cells from blood. This rearrangement joins TRBV4-1 to TRBJ1-6, with unresolved D. The clonotype was recovered from a man younger than 30 with type 1 diabetes. This chain's CDR3 is CASSQDIDIRSSPLHF. The DNA of the CDR3 is TGCGCCAGCAGCCAGGATATTGACATCCGGAGTTCACCCCTCCACTTT.